Each of the 30 T cell receptor beta chains below was sequenced from the same sample in a study of CD8 T cells in ankylosing spondylitis. Whole-study results and caveats: A motif of 7 or 8 highly homologous TCR beta variants was seen as apparently characteristic of ankylosing spondylitis blood.

Antigen specificity for these receptors is unknown. TCRdb re-analysed the 5' RACE reads in MiXCR, keeping a single row per CDR3 protein. The sample lists under 950,000 distinct CDR3 sequences, 15% to 20% occurring once. Sequencing was carried out using blood, either unsorted or a sorted T cell fraction (not recorded which). All receptors derive from a male donor with ankylosing spondylitis.

The genes are TRBV11-2 and TRBJ2-1; 10 nucleotides line up with TRBD2. This CDR3 region has 18 residues. CDR1 is SGHAT, CDR2 FQNNGV, per germline. Trimming took 3 bases from V and 2 from J; bases not matched to a gene: 10. CDR3 in amino acids: CASSFHGSGRGTYNEQFF. CDR3 DNA: TGTGCCAGCAGCTTCCATGGGAGCGGGAGGGGGACCTACAATGAGCAGTTCTTC. Variable domain in full (rest from reference TRBV11-2 and TRBJ2-1): EAGVAQSPRYKIIEKRQSVAFWCNPISGHATLYWYQQILGQGPKLLIQFQNNGVVDDSQLPKDRFSAERLKGVDSTLKIQPAKLEDSAVYLCASSFHGSGRGTYNEQFFGPGTRLTVL.

This clonotype was found a few times. The chain has TRBV7-2 and TRBJ1-5; 8 nucleotides agree with TRBD1. J was trimmed by 6 bases and V by 2 bases; bases with no gene match: 3. Per the germline V gene, CDR1 is SGHTA and CDR2 is FQGNSA. The CDR3 covers 14 residues. The CDR3 is CASSLQTGGQPQHF. In nucleotides, the CDR3 is TGTGCCAGCAGCTTACAAACAGGGGGTCAGCCCCAGCATTTT. Full variable domain (outside the CDR3, taken from reference TRBV7-2 and TRBJ1-5): GAGVSQSPSNKVTEKGKDVELRCDPISGHTALYWYRQSLGQGLEFLIYFQGNSAPDKSGLPSDRFSAERTGGSVSTLTIQRTQQEDSAVYLCASSLQTGGQPQHFGDGTRLSIL.

This clonotype was found many times. The chain combines TRBV9 with TRBJ1-2; D is perhaps TRBD1 (6 bases). Germline CDR1 SGDLS, CDR2 YYNGEE. This CDR3 has 15 amino acids. V was clipped by 4 bases and J by 7 bases, with 20 bases between them. The CDR3, as DNA: TGTGCCAGCAGCCCCAGGGGTAGGGGACGGTCTGGCTACACCTTC. Residues: CASSPRGRGRSGYTF.

This clonotype was seen only a few times. The V gene is TRBV5-6, the J gene TRBJ1-1; D perhaps matches TRBD1 (6 bases). This CDR3 comprises 15 residues. The V end lost 4 bases, the J end lost 1 base, and 14 bases lay between the germline ends. Looked up from germline, CDR1 is SGHDT and CDR2 is YYEEEE. The CDR3 nucleotides are TGTGCCAGCAGCCCGGGGACGGGACAGAACACTGAAGCTTTCTTT. Translating gives CASSPGTGQNTEAFF.

The genes are TRBV3-1 and TRBJ1-4, with D perhaps matching TRBD1 (6 bases). CDR1 LGHDT and CDR2 YNNKEL come from the germline V gene (reference sequence). This CDR3 has 16 residues. V gave up 2 bases and J gave up 5 bases, with 15 bases separating them. CDR3 sequence: CASSQKGTQANEKLFF. DNA of the CDR3: TGTGCCAGCAGCCAAAAGGGGACACAGGCGAATGAAAAACTGTTTTTT.

The V gene is TRBV2, the J gene TRBJ2-7, with a possible D match to TRBD2 (6 bases). V was cut by 7 bases and J by 5 bases, with 15 bases left in between. The CDR3 covers 13 residues. Germline loops: CDR1 SNHLY, CDR2 FYNNEI. The CDR3 nucleotides are TGTGCCAGCATCAATAGCGGCACCAACGAGCAGTACTTC. Its translation is CASINSGTNEQYF.

This clonotype was found many times. The chain couples TRBV12-3 or TRBV12-4 to TRBJ1-5, with D perhaps matching TRBD1 (6 bases). CDR3 size: 13 residues. Trimming took 6 bases from V and 4 from J, leaving 10 bases between them. The CDR3 here is CASSRGGNQPQHF. CDR3 sequence (DNA): TGTGCCAGCAGCAGGGGTGGTAATCAGCCCCAGCATTTT.

This clonotype has a single count. As DNA, the CDR3 is TGTGCCAGCACAGGCAGCTCAAATAATTCACCCCTCCACTTT. It is translated as CASTGSSNNSPLHF. This chain uses TRBV28 with TRBJ1-6; D is unresolved. The V gene's germline CDR1 is MDHEN and CDR2 SYDVKM. Deletions cut 7 bases from V and 5 bases from J, with 12 bases between. The CDR3 consists of 14 residues.

The chain joins TRBV19 to TRBJ2-4, with D unclear. The CDR3 runs 13 residues. Trimming shortened V by 5 bases and J by 4 bases, and 9 bases separated the two germline ends. Germline V gene lookup returns CDR1 LNHDA and CDR2 SQIVND (reference sequence). CDR3 nucleotides: TGTGCCAGTAGTTGGCCAGGAAAAAACATTCAGTACTTC. Amino acid sequence: CASSWPGKNIQYF. Together with reference TRBV19 and TRBJ2-4, the CDR3 gives the full variable domain: DGGITQSPKYLFRKEGQNVTLSCEQNLNHDAMYWYRQDPGQGLRLIYYSQIVNDFQKGDIAEGYSVSREKKESFPLTVTSAQKNPTAFYLCASSWPGKNIQYFGAGTRLSVL.

This clonotype appeared many times. The chain joins TRBV20-1 to TRBJ2-1; D may match TRBD1 or TRBD2 (5 bases each). Germline V lookup: CDR1 DFQATT, CDR2 SNEGSKA (reference sequence). V lost 6 bases, J lost 9 bases, and 9 bases lay in between. CDR3 size: 10 residues. CDR3 amino acids: CSAGRGEQFF. CDR3 nucleotide sequence: TGCAGTGCGGGACGGGGTGAGCAGTTCTTC.

This clonotype showed up just a few times. The chain employs TRBV28 and TRBJ2-7; 8 bases are shared with TRBD2. CDR1 and CDR2 (germline): MDHEN, SYDVKM. The junction had 5 bases not matched to a gene; V was cut back by 4 bases and J by 0 bases. The CDR3 contains 15 residues. Here the CDR3 reads CASSSPGGNSYEQYF. The CDR3 region has the DNA TGTGCCAGCAGTTCCCCGGGGGGGAACTCCTACGAGCAGTACTTC.

This chain connects TRBV7-8 to TRBJ1-1; D unresolved. Germline CDR1 is SGHVS and CDR2 is FQNEAQ. This CDR3 region has 14 residues. Trimming removed 1 base from V and 4 bases from J, with 10 bases in between. As DNA, the CDR3 is TGTGCCAGCAGCTTAGTGGGCACTAGCACTGAAGCTTTCTTT. Residues: CASSLVGTSTEAFF.

The sample holds a few counts of this clonotype. The chain carries TRBV4-1 and TRBJ1-2, with TRBD1 matching 9 bases. V lost 2 bases, J lost 3 bases, and 1 base stayed unmatched. Per the germline V gene, CDR1 is MGHRA and CDR2 is YSYEKL. The CDR3 loop spans 14 amino acids. In DNA form, the CDR3 reads TGCGCCAGCAGCCAAACAGGGGGCTACTATGGCTACACCTTC. Protein product: CASSQTGGYYGYTF.

This clonotype was detected many times. The chain uses TRBV7-9 and TRBJ2-1; 11 bases agree with TRBD2. V dropped 3 bases and J dropped 9; count of bases not matched to a gene: 7. Germline V gene data show CDR1 as SEHNR and CDR2 as FQNEAQ (reference sequence). This CDR3 has 15 residues. CDR3 DNA: TGTGCCAGCAGCTTCTCGACTAGCGGGAATGTTGAGCAGTTCTTC. Its translation is CASSFSTSGNVEQFF.

This clonotype has just a few counts. This chain connects TRBV24-1 to TRBJ2-1, with 10 bases aligning to TRBD1. V was clipped by 1 base and J by 3 bases; unmatched bases: 2. CDR1 and CDR2 (germline): KGHDR, SFDVKD. The CDR3 is 16 residues long. The CDR3: CATSDFGDRGYNEQFF. CDR3 in DNA: TGTGCCACCAGTGATTTTGGGGACAGGGGCTACAATGAGCAGTTCTTC.

This chain joins TRBV24-1 and TRBJ2-3, with D perhaps TRBD1 (5 bases). CDR3 length equals 15 residues. CDR1 and CDR2 from the germline V gene are KGHDR and SFDVKD. Trimming pared 4 bases from V and 4 bases from J, leaving 14 bases between. CDR3 in amino acids: CATSEGWGAADTQYF. CDR3 nucleotide sequence: TGTGCCACCAGTGAAGGGTGGGGCGCCGCAGATACGCAGTATTTT.

This clonotype was observed a handful of times. This chain links TRBV12-3 or TRBV12-4 with TRBJ2-7, with a tentative D call TRBD2 (5 bases). This CDR3 is built from 16 residues. Trimming removed 0 bases at V and 4 bases at J, with 16 bases between. The CDR3 DNA follows: TGTGCCAGCAGTTTAGCGCCCTCTACGGGGAGATACGAGCAGTACTTC. As protein: CASSLAPSTGRYEQYF.

This chain links TRBV7-9 with TRBJ2-5; 10 bases agree with TRBD2. V trimming: 7 bases; J trimming: 2 bases; junction bases outside the gene matches: 4. Germline V lookup: CDR1 SEHNR, CDR2 FQNEAQ (reference sequence). This CDR3 is 14 amino acids long. The CDR3 loop is CASTETSGQETQYF. CDR3 nucleotide sequence: TGTGCCAGCACCGAGACTAGCGGGCAAGAGACCCAGTACTTC.

Many counts were recorded for this clonotype. The CDR3 sequence: CASRSQANTGELFF. The CDR3 DNA is TGTGCCAGCAGAAGTCAGGCGAACACCGGGGAGCTGTTTTTT. This chain connects TRBV28 to TRBJ2-2; unclear D gene. Germline values: CDR1 MDHEN, CDR2 SYDVKM. Trimming stripped 6 bases from V and 0 bases from J, with 8 bases between. The CDR3 contains 14 residues.

The chain combines TRBV6-1 with TRBJ1-5; 9 nucleotides line up with TRBD1. CDR3 length equals 14 residues. J was trimmed by 4 bases and V by 6 bases; bases with no gene match: 4. Per germline, CDR1 MNHNS and CDR2 SASEGT. The CDR3 loop is CASRGTGTNQPQHF. CDR3 sequence (DNA): TGTGCCAGCAGGGGGACAGGGACAAATCAGCCCCAGCATTTT.

This clonotype was picked up a small number of times. The V and J genes are TRBV9 and TRBJ2-3, with D unresolved. Deletions cut 1 base from V and 4 bases from J, with 13 bases between. Germline loops: CDR1 SGDLS, CDR2 YYNGEE. The CDR3 is made up of 15 amino acids. The CDR3 DNA reads TGTGCCAGCAGCGTATATGGATCAGCTGCAGATACGCAGTATTTT. Amino acid sequence: CASSVYGSAADTQYF.

There are a few counts of this clonotype. The chain recombines TRBV5-5 with TRBJ2-2; 9 nucleotides agree with TRBD1. V was pared by 4 bases and J by 4 bases, with 8 bases of the junction left unmatched. CDR1 is SGHKS and CDR2 is YYEKEE in the germline V gene (reference sequence). CDR3 length: 16 residues. CDR3 DNA sequence: TGTGCCAGCAGCCGCACAGGGGGCGCGGGCACCGGGGAGCTGTTTTTT. It codes for CASSRTGGAGTGELFF.

In its sample, this clonotype was seen a few times. This chain connects TRBV21-1 to TRBJ2-7; the table's TRBD1 call for D was not verified on the DNA. TRBV21-1 has pseudogene status. This CDR3 comprises 17 residues. CDR3 nucleotides: TGTGCCAGCAGCAAAGTGACGCCAGGGGGGAGTCCCTACGAGCAGTACTTC. It specifies CASSKVTPGGSPYEQYF.

A few counts support this clonotype. V gene TRBV25-1 combines with J gene TRBJ2-6; D is undetermined. Trimming shortened V by 1 base and J by 3 bases, and 7 bases separated the two germline ends. The CDR3 sequence is 15 residues long. CDR1 and CDR2 from the germline V gene are MGHDK and SYGVNS. CDR3 sequence reads: CASSEFGFGANVLTF. The CDR3 region has the DNA TGTGCCAGCAGTGAATTCGGCTTTGGGGCCAACGTCCTGACTTTC.

This clonotype was observed a handful of times. Given the absence of the conserved phenylalanine or tryptophan at the CDR3 end, a read error is likely. This chain links TRBV12-3 or TRBV12-4 with TRBJ2-7; no clear D gene. The CDR3 consists of 14 residues. V was clipped by 8 bases and J by 4 bases, with 18 bases between them. CDR3: CASRTNSMVYEQYY. The CDR3 DNA reads as TGTGCCAGCCGCACCAATAGCATGGTTTACGAGCAGTACTAC.

This clonotype was counted a few times. The V call is TRBV5-1, the J call TRBJ1-5; no definite D call. Germline assignment: CDR1 SGHRS and CDR2 YFSETQ. The CDR3 is 14 residues long. V lost 2 bases and J lost 8, with 14 bases in between. CDR3 sequence: CASSFHGVGEPQHF. The CDR3 DNA sequence: TGCGCCAGCAGCTTCCACGGGGTTGGGGAGCCCCAGCATTTT.

This clonotype was picked up many times. The chain carries TRBV10-1 and TRBJ2-7; 10 bases line up with TRBD1. CDR1 WNHNN and CDR2 SYGVQD come from the germline V gene (reference sequence). V lost 9 bases, J lost 1 base, and 6 bases stayed unmatched. The CDR3 spans 14 residues. The CDR3 bases are TGCGCCAGTCGGGACAGGGGAGGTTCCTACGAGCAGTACTTC. It encodes CASRDRGGSYEQYF.

This clonotype occurred many times. The chain combines TRBV20-1 with TRBJ1-1; 10 bases agree with TRBD1. The length of the CDR3 is 15 residues. Germline V gene lookup returns CDR1 DFQATT and CDR2 SNEGSKA (reference sequence). J lost 0 bases, V lost 3 bases, and 4 bases had no gene match. The CDR3 DNA reads as TGCAGTGCTAGGCGAGGGACAGGGGTGAACACTGAAGCTTTCTTT. It specifies CSARRGTGVNTEAFF.

The sample holds a few counts of this clonotype. The V and J genes are TRBV10-1 and TRBJ1-5; possible D gene TRBD1, 6 bases. V was shortened by 6 bases and J by 4 bases, with 13 bases between the two germline ends. The CDR3 totals 14 residues. The germline CDR1 and CDR2 sequences are WNHNN and SYGVQD (reference sequence). The CDR3 nucleotides are TGCGCCAGCAGGCGCCGGGACAAAAATCAGCCCCAGCATTTT. This translates into CASRRRDKNQPQHF.

This clonotype was detected only a few times. This sequence joins TRBV7-3 and TRBJ2-1, with D perhaps being TRBD1 or TRBD2 (5 bases each). Germline loops: CDR1 SGHTA, CDR2 FQGTGA. The V end was cut by 5 bases, the J end by 9 bases, with 11 bases between. The CDR3 has 12 amino acids. CDR3: CASSMGGGEQFF. The CDR3 DNA follows: TGTGCCAGCAGCATGGGTGGGGGTGAGCAGTTCTTC.